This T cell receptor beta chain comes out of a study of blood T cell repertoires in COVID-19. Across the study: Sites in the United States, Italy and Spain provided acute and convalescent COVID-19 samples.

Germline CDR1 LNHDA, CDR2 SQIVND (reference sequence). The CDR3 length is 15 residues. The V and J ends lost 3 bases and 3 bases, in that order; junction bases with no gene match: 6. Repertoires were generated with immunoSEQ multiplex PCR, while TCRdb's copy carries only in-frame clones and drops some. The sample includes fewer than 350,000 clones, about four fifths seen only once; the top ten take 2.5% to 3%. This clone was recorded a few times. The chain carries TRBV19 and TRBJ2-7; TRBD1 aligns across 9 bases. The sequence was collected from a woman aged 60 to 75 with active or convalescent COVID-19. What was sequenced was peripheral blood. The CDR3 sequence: CASSMPGQGVYEQYF. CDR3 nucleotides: TGTGCCAGTAGTATGCCGGGACAGGGAGTCTACGAGCAGTACTTC. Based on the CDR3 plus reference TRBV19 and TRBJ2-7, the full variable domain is DGGITQSPKYLFRKEGQNVTLSCEQNLNHDAMYWYRQDPGQGLRLIYYSQIVNDFQKGDIAEGYSVSREKKESFPLTVTSAQKNPTAFYLCASSMPGQGVYEQYFGPGTRLTVT.